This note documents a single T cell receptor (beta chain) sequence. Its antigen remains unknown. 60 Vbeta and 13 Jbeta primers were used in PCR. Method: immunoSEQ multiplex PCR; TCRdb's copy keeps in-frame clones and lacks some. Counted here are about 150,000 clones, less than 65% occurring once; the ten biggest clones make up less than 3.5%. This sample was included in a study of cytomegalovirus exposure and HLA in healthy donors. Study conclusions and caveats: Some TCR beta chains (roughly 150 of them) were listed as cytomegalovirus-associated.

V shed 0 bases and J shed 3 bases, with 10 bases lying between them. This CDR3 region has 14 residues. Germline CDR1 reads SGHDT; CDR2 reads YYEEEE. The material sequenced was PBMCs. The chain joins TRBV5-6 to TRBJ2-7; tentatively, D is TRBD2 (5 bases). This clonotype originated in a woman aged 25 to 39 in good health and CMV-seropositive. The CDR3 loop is CASSLAGSGYEQYF. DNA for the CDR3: TGTGCCAGCAGCTTGGCGGGGAGTGGCTACGAGCAGTACTTC.